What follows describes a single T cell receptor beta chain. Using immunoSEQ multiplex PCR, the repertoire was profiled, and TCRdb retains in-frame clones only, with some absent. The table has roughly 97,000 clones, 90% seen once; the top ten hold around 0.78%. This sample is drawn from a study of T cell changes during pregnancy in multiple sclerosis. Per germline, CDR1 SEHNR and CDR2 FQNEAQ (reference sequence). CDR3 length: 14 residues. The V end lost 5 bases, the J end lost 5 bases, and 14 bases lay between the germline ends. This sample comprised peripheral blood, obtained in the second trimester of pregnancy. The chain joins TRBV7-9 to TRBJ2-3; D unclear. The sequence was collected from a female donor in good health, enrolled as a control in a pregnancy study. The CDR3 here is CASSPAVPGDTQYF. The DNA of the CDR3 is TGTGCCAGCAGCCCAGCCGTACCGGGAGATACGCAGTATTTT.